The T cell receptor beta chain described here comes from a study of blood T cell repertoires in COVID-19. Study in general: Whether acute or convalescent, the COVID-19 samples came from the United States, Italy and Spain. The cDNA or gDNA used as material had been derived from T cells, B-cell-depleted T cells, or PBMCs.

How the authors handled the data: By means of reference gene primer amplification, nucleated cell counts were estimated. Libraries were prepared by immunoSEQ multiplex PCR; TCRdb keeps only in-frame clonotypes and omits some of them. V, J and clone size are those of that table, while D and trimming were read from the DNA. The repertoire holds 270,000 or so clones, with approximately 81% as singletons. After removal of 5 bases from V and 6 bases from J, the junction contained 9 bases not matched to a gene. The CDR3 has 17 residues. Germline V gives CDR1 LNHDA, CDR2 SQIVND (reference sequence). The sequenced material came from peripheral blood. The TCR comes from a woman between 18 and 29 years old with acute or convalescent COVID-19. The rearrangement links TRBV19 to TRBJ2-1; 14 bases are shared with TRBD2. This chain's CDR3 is CASSRKIGTSGSNEQFF. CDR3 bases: TGTGCCAGTAGTCGAAAAATCGGGACTAGCGGGAGCAATGAGCAGTTCTTC.